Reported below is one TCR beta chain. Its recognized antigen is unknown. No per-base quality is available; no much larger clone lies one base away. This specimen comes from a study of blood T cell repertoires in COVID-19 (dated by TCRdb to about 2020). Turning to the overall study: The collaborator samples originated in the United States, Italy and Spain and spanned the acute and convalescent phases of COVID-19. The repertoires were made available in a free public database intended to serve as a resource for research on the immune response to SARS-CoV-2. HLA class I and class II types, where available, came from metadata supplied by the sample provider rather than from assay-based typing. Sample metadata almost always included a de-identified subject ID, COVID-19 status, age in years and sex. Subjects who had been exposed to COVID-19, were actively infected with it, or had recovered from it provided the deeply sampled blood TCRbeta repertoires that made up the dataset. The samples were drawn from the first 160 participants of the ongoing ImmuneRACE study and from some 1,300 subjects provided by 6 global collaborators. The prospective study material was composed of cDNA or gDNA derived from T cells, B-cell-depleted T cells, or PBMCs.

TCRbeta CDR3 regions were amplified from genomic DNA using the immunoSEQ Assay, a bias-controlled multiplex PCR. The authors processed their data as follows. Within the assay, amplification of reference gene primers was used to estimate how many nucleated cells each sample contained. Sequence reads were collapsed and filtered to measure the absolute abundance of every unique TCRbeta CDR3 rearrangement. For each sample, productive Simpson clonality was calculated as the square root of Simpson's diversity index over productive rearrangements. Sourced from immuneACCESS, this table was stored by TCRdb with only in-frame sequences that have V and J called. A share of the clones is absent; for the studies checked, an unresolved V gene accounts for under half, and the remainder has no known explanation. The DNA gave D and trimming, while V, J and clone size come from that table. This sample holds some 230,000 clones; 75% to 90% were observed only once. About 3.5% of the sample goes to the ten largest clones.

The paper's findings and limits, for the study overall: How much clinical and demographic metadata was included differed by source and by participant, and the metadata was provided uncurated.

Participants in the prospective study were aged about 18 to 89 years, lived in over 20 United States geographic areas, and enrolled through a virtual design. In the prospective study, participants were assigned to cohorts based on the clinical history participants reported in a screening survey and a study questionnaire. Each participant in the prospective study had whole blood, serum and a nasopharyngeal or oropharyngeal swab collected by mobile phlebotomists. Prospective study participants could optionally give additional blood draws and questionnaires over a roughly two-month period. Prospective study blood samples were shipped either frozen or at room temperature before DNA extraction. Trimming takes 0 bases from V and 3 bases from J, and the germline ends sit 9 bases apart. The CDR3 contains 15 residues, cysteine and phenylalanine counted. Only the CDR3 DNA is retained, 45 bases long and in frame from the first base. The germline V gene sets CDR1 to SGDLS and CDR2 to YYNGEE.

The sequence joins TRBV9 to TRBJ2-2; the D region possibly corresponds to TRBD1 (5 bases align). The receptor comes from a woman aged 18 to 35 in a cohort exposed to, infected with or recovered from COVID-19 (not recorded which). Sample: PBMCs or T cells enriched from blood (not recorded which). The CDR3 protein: CASSVGQGYTGELFF. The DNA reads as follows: TGTGCCAGCAGCGTAGGCCAGGGATACACCGGGGAGCTGTTTTTT.